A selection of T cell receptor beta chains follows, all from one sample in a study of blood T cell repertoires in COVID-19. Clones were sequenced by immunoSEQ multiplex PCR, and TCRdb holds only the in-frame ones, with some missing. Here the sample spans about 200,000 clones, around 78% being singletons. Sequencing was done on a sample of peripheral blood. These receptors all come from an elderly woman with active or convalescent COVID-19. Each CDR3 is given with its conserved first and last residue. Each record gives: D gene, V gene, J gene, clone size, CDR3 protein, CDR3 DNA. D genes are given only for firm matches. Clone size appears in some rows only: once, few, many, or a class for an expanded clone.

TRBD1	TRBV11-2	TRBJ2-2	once	CASSPQTGVTGELFF	TGTGCCAGCAGCCCGCAGACAGGGGTTACCGGGGAGCTGTTTTTT
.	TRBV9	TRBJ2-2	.	CASSVASGELFF	TGTGCCAGCAGCGTAGCATCCGGGGAGCTGTTTTTT
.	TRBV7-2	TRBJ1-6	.	CASSFRGDVVHF	TGTGCCAGCAGCTTCCGCGGTGATGTAGTCCACTTT
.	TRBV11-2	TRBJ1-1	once	CASSPGDGGTEAFF	TGTGCCAGCAGTCCCGGGGACGGGGGAACTGAAGCTTTCTTT
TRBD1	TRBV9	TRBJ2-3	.	CASSASTGTDTDTQYF	TGTGCCAGCAGCGCATCAACCGGGACAGACACAGATACGCAGTATTTT
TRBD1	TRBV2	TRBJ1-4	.	CASTDGRTGREKLFF	TGTGCCAGCACCGATGGAAGGACAGGGCGTGAAAAACTGTTTTTT
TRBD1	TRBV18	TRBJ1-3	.	CASSPRDRTGGNTIYF	TGTGCCAGCTCACCGCGGGACAGAACAGGTGGAAACACCATATATTTT
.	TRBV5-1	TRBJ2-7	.	CASSLYPGIVGEQYF	TGCGCCAGCAGCTTGTATCCGGGGATAGTAGGCGAGCAGTACTTC
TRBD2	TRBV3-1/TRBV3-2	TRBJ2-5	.	CASSQDLSGGDWGTQYF	TGTGCCAGCAGCCAAGATCTGAGCGGGGGAGATTGGGGGACCCAGTACTTC
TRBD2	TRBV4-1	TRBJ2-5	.	CASSPGTSRETQYF	TGCGCCAGCAGCCCCGGGACTAGCAGGGAGACCCAGTACTTC
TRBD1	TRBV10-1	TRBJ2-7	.	CASTRDRVRYEQYF	TGCGCCAGCACCCGGGACAGGGTGCGCTACGAGCAGTACTTC
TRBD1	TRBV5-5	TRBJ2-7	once	CASSFGTGNEQYF	TGTGCCAGCAGCTTCGGGACAGGGAACGAGCAGTACTTC
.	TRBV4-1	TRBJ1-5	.	CASSQEYTGSYPQHF	TGCGCCAGCAGCCAAGAATATACGGGTTCATACCCCCAGCATTTT
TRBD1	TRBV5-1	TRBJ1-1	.	CASSRDDRGPTEAFF	TGCGCCAGCAGCCGTGATGACAGGGGGCCCACTGAAGCTTTCTTT
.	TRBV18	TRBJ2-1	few	CASSPPIGWNEQFF	TGTGCCAGCTCACCACCGATCGGGTGGAATGAGCAGTTCTTC
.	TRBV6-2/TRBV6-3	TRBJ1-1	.	CASSLIPGTRYEAFF	TGTGCCAGCAGTTTAATTCCGGGGACAAGGTATGAAGCTTTCTTT
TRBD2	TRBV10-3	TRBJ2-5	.	CATRKAQRGVQETQYF	TGTGCCACCAGGAAAGCCCAGCGGGGGGTCCAAGAGACCCAGTACTTC
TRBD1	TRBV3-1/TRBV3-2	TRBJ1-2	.	CASRDRAHGYTF	TGTGCCAGCAGAGACAGGGCGCATGGCTACACCTTC
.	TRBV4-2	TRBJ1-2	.	CASSQDLDRTYGYTF	TGTGCCAGCAGCCAGGACCTCGACAGGACTTATGGCTACACCTTC
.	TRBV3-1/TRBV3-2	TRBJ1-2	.	CASSQDSPPFYGYTF	TGTGCCAGCAGCCAAGATAGCCCGCCGTTCTATGGCTACACCTTC
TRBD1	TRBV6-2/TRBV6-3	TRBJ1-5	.	CASSYPRDRLAGWNQPQHF	TGTGCCAGCAGTTACCCACGGGACAGGCTGGCAGGGTGGAATCAGCCCCAGCATTTT
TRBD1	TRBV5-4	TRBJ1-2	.	CASSSPGQASRYGYTF	TGTGCCAGCAGCTCGCCGGGACAGGCGTCGAGGTATGGCTACACCTTC
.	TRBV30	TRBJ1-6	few	CAWSVGAGYNSPLHF	TGTGCCTGGAGTGTGGGGGCGGGCTATAATTCACCCCTCCACTTT
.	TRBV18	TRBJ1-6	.	CASSKAPGAGSPLHF	TGTGCCAGCTCAAAAGCGCCTGGAGCCGGTTCACCCCTCCACTTT
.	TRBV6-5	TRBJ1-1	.	CASISRGVPEAFF	TGTGCCAGCATCTCCCGGGGGGTACCTGAAGCTTTCTTT
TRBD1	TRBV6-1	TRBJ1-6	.	CASSEEWDRGLSPLHF	TGTGCCAGCAGTGAAGAGTGGGACAGGGGGCTTTCACCCCTCCACTTT
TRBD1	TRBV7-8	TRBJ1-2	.	CASSSTGGNYGYTF	TGTGCCAGCAGCTCGACAGGGGGTAACTATGGCTACACCTTC
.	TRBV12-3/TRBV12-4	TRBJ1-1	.	CASINRGNTEAFF	TGTGCCAGCATTAATAGGGGGAACACTGAAGCTTTCTTT
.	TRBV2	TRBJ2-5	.	CASSGPGGETQYF	TGTGCCAGCAGTGGTCCTGGAGGGGAGACCCAGTACTTC
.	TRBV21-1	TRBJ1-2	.	CASSKSSYGTVNYGYTF	TGTGCCAGCAGCAAAAGTTCTTATGGGACAGTTAACTATGGCTACACCTTC
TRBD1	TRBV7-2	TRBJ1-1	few	CASSPRQGRTEAFF	TGTGCCAGCAGCCCCAGACAGGGGCGAACTGAAGCTTTCTTT
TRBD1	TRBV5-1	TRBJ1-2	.	CASSPDRIDGYTF	TGCGCCAGCAGCCCGGACAGGATCGACGGCTACACCTTC
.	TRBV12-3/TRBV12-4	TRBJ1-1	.	CASSLTGNTEAFF	TGTGCCAGCAGTCTGACAGGGAACACTGAAGCTTTCTTT
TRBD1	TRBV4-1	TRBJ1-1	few	CASSQMTGGPEAFF	TGCGCCAGCAGCCAGATGACAGGGGGCCCTGAAGCTTTCTTT
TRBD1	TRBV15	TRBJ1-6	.	CATSRGGQGENSPLHF	TGTGCCACCAGCAGAGGAGGACAGGGAGAGAATTCACCCCTCCACTTT
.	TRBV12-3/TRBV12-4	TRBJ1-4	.	CASSLRAGEKLFF	TGTGCCAGCAGTTTAAGGGCGGGCGAAAAACTGTTTTTT
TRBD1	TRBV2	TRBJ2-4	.	CASSEWQGADIQYF	TGTGCCAGCAGTGAATGGCAGGGGGCGGACATTCAGTACTTC
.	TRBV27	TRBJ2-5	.	CASSLSSGGRETQYF	TGTGCCAGCAGTTTATCATCCGGGGGTCGGGAGACCCAGTACTTC
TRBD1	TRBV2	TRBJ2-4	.	CASSVLTGLAKNIQYF	TGTGCCAGCAGTGTATTGACAGGGTTAGCCAAAAACATTCAGTACTTC
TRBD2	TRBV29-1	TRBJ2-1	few	CSVLSGGLYNEQFF	TGCAGCGTTTTAAGCGGGGGGCTATACAATGAGCAGTTCTTC
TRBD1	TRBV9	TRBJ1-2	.	CASSDRGSYGYTF	TGTGCCAGCAGCGACAGGGGGAGCTATGGCTACACCTTC
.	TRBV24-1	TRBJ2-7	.	CATSDFGRAQYF	TGTGCCACCAGTGATTTTGGCAGGGCCCAGTACTTC
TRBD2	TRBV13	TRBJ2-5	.	CASSLGLTGRGSQYF	TGTGCCAGCAGCTTAGGCCTGACGGGGAGGGGATCCCAGTACTTC
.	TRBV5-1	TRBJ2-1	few	CASSLNSFYNEQFF	TGCGCCAGCAGCTTGAACAGCTTCTACAATGAGCAGTTCTTC
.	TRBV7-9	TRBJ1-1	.	CASSSNSAGVAFF	TGTGCCAGCAGCTCCAATTCCGCGGGCGTAGCTTTCTTT
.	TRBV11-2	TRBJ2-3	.	CASRRSGVPDTQYF	TGTGCCAGCAGAAGGTCGGGGGTACCAGATACGCAGTATTTT
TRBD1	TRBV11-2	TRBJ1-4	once	CASSSGQVNNEKLFF	TGTGCCAGCAGCTCGGGACAGGTCAATAATGAAAAACTGTTTTTT
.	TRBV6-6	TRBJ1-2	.	CASTRAWGRDYGYTF	TGTGCCAGCACCAGGGCCTGGGGGCGCGACTATGGCTACACCTTC
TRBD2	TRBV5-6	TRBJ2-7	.	CASSPGGSTYEQYF	TGTGCCAGCAGCCCGGGGGGTTCAACCTACGAGCAGTACTTC
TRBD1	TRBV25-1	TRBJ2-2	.	CASRQTGTGGTGELFF	TGTGCCAGCAGACAAACCGGGACAGGGGGCACCGGGGAGCTGTTTTTT
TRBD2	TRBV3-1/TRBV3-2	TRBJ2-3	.	CASSNIAGAPTDTQYF	TGTGCCAGCAGCAATATAGCGGGGGCTCCCACAGATACGCAGTATTTT
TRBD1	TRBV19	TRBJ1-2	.	CASTLGARGLGYGYTF	TGTGCCAGTACTCTCGGCGCTAGGGGGCTAGGCTATGGCTACACCTTC
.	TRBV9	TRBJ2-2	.	CASSVAGIGELFF	TGTGCCAGCAGCGTAGCAGGTATCGGGGAGCTGTTTTTT